This T cell receptor (beta chain) was captured in a study of cytomegalovirus exposure and HLA in healthy donors. The study ran its PCR with 60 Vbeta and 13 Jbeta primers. Here immunoSEQ multiplex PCR was the method, and the copy in TCRdb shows in-frame clones only, minus some. The table includes 150,000 to 200,000 clones, 79% detected once. From germline, CDR1 is LGHNA and CDR2 YSLEER. V was cut by 1 base and J by 0 bases, with 10 bases left in between. The CDR3 covers 17 residues. This clonotype originated in a woman younger than 45 in good health and CMV-seropositive. Sequences were obtained from PBMCs. V gene TRBV4-3 combines with J gene TRBJ1-6; D unresolved. CDR3 nucleotides: TGCGCCAGCAGCCAAGTTATCGGGAGCTCCTATAATTCACCCCTCCACTTT. Translating it yields CASSQVIGSSYNSPLHF.